The sequence of this T cell receptor beta chain was determined in a study of OX40 agonist ivuxolimab in advanced cancers. Study results and caveats: Which antigen the expanded peripheral T cells recognized is unknown. Also showing low normalized T-cell clonal expansion were some of the nonresponders. Both CD4+ and CD8+ T cell populations in blood had undergone clonal expansion by week 6 at 0.1 to 3.0 mg/kg.

As to this clone: The target antigen is unknown.

TCRdb's copy holds only in-frame clones and misses some; the assay was immunoSEQ multiplex PCR. The sample lists about 34,000 clones, roughly 80% occurring once. The V gene lost 0 bases and the J gene lost 9 bases, with 9 bases spanning the gap. Germline CDR1 and CDR2: SSHAT and FNYEAQ (reference sequence). The CDR3 is 13 residues long. Sampling of blood occurred at baseline, cycle 4 day 1, and cycle 7 day 1. The receptor was derived from an adult with an advanced solid tumor such as melanoma, head and neck, liver or kidney cancer. V gene TRBV7-7 combines with J gene TRBJ2-1, with D unresolved. The sequencing here drew on CD4+ or CD8+ T cells sorted from blood, taken in a trial of the OX40 agonist ivuxolimab. CDR3: CASSLAFLGEQFF. The CDR3 DNA reads TGTGCCAGCAGCTTAGCGTTTTTGGGTGAGCAGTTCTTC. Variable domain in full (rest from reference TRBV7-7 and TRBJ2-1): GAGVSQSPRYKVTKRGQDVTLRCDPISSHATLYWYQQALGQGPEFLTYFNYEAQPDKSGLPSDRFSAERPEGSISTLTIQRTEQRDSAMYRCASSLAFLGEQFFGPGTRLTVL.